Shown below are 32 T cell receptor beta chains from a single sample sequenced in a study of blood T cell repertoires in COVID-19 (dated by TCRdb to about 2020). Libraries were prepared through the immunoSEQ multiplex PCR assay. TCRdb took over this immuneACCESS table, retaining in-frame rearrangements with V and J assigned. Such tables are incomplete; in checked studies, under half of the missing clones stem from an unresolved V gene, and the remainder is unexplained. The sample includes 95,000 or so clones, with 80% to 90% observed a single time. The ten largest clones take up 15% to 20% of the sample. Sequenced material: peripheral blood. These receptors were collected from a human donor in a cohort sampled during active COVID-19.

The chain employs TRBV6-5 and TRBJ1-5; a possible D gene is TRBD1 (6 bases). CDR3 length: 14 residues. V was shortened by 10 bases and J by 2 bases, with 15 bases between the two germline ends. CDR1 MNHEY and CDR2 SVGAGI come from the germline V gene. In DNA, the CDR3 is TGTGCCATCACGATAAGACAGGGCAATCAGCCCCAGCATTTT. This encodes CAITIRQGNQPQHF.

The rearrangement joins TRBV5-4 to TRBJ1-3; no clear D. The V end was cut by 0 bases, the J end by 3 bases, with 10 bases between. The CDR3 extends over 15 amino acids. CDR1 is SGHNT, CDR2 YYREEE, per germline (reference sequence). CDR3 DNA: TGTGCCAGCAGCTTGGCCGGCGGCGGTGGAAACACCATATATTTT. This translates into CASSLAGGGGNTIYF.

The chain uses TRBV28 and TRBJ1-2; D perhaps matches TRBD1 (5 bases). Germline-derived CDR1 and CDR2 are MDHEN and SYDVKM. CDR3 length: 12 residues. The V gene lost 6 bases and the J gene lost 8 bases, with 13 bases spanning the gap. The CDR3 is CASRTPGKGYTF. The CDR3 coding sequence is TGTGCCAGCAGGACGCCAGGGAAAGGCTACACCTTC.

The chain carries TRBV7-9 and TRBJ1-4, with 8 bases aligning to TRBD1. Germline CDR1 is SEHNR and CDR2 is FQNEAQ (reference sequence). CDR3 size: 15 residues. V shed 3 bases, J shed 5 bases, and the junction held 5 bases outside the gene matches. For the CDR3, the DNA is TGTGCCAGCAGCTTTCAGGGGGCGCTGAATGAAAAACTGTTTTTT. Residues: CASSFQGALNEKLFF. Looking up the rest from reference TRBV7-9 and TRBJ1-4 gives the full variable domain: DTGVSQNPRHKITKRGQNVTFRCDPISEHNRLYWYRQTLGQGPEFLTYFQNEAQLEKSRLLSDRFSAERPKGSFSTLEIQRTEQGDSAMYLCASSFQGALNEKLFFGSGTQLSVL.

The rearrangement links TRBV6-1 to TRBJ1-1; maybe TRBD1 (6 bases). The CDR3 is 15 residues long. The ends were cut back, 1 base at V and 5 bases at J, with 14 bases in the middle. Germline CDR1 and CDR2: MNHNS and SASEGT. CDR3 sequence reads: CASSEGLGARTEAFF. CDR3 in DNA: TGTGCCAGCAGTGAAGGCCTGGGGGCGAGGACTGAAGCTTTCTTT.

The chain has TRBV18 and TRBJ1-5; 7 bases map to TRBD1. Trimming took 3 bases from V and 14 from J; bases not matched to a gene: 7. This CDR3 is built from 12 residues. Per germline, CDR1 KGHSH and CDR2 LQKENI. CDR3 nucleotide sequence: TGTGCCAGCTCACCGACCTCGGGACAGAAGCATTTT. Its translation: CASSPTSGQKHF.

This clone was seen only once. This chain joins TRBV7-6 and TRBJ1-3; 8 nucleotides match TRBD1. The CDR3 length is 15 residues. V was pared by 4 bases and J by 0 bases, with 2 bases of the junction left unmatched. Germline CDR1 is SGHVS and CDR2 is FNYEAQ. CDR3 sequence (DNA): TGTGCCAGCAGCTCAGGGGGCGCCTCTGGAAACACCATATATTTT. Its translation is CASSSGGASGNTIYF. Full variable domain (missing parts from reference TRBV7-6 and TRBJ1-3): GAGVSQSPRYKVTKRGQDVALRCDPISGHVSLYWYRQALGQGPEFLTYFNYEAQQDKSGLPNDRFSAERPEGSISTLTIQRTEQRDSAMYRCASSSGGASGNTIYFGEGSWLTVV.

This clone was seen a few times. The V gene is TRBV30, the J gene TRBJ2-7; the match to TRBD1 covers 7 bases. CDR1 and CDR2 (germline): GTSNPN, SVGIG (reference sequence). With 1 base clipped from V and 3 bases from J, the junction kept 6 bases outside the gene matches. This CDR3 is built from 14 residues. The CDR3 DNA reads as TGTGCCTGGAGTGAGGGGGCTATAGGCTACGAGCAGTACTTC. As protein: CAWSEGAIGYEQYF.

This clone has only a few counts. The CDR3 loop reads CASGKGHPEAFF. The CDR3 coding sequence is TGTGCCAGCGGAAAGGGGCACCCTGAAGCTTTCTTT. The chain is built from TRBV11-1 and TRBJ1-1; TRBD1 is a possible D gene (5 bases). This CDR3 comprises 12 residues. Trimming pared 8 bases from V and 6 bases from J, leaving 13 bases between. The V gene's germline CDR1 is SGHAT and CDR2 FQDESV (reference sequence).

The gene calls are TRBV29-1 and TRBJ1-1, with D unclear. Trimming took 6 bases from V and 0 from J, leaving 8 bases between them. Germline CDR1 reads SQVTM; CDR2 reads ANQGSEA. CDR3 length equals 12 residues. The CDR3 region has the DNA TGCAGCGTCATGAACATGAACACTGAAGCTTTCTTT. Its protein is CSVMNMNTEAFF.

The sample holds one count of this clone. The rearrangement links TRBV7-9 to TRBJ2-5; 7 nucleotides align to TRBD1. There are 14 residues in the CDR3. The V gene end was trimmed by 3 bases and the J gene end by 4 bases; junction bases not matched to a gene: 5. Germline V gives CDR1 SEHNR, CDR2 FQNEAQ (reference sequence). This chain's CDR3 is CASSFTGAGETQYF. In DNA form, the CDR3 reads TGTGCCAGCAGCTTTACAGGGGCCGGAGAGACCCAGTACTTC.

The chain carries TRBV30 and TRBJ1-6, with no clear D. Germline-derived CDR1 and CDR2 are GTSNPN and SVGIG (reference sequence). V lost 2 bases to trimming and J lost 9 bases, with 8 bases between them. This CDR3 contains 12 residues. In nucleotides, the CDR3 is TGTGCCTGGAGTCCCTCGAGTTCACCCCTCCACTTT. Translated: CAWSPSSSPLHF.

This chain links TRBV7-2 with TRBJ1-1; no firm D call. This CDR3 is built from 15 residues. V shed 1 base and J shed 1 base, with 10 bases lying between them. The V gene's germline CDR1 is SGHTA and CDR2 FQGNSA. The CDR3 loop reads CASSLDRFGNTEAFF. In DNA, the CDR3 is TGTGCCAGCAGCTTAGACAGATTCGGGAACACTGAAGCTTTCTTT.

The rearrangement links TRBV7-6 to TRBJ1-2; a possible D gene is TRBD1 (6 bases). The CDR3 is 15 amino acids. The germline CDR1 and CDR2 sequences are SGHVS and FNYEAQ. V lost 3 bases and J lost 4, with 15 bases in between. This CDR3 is CASSFPGGRGYGYTF. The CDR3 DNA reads TGTGCCAGCAGCTTCCCGGGGGGCAGGGGCTATGGCTACACCTTC.

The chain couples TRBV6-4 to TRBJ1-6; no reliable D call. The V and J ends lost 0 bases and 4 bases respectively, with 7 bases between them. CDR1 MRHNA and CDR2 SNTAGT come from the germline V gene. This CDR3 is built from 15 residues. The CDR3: CASSDSAEYNSPLHF. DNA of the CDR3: TGTGCCAGCAGTGACTCGGCCGAATATAATTCACCCCTCCACTTT.

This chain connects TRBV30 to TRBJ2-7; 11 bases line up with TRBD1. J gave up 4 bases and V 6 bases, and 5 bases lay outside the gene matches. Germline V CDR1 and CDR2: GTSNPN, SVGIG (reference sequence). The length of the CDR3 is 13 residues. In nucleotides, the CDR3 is TGTGCCTGTACCGGGACAGGGGGGTACGAGCAGTACTTC. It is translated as CACTGTGGYEQYF.

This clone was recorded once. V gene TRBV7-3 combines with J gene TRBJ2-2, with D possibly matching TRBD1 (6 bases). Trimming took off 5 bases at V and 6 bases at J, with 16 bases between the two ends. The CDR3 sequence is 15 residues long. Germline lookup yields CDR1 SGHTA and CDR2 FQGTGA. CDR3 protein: CASSVRDTGPGELFF. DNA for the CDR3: TGTGCCAGCAGCGTCCGGGACACGGGCCCCGGGGAGCTGTTTTTT.

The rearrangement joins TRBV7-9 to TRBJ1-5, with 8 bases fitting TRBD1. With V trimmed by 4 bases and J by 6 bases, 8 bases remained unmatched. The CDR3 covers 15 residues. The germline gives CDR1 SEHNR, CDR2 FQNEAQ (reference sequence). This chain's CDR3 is CASSSKTDRGQPQHF. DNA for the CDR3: TGTGCCAGCAGCTCGAAAACCGACAGGGGTCAGCCCCAGCATTTT.

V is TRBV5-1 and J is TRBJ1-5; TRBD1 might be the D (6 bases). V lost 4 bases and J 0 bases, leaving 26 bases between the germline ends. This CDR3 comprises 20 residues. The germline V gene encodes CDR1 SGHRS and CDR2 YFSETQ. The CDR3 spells CASSLGRAGDEKYSNQPQHF. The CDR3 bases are TGCGCCAGCAGCCTGGGGCGGGCAGGGGATGAAAAATATAGCAATCAGCCCCAGCATTTT.

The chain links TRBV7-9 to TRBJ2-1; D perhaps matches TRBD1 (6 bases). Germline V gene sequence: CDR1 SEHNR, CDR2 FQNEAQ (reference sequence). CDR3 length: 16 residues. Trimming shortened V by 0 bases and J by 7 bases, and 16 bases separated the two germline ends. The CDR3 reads CASSLAPLQGRNEQFF. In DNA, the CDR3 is TGTGCCAGCAGCTTAGCTCCCCTACAGGGTAGGAATGAGCAGTTCTTC.

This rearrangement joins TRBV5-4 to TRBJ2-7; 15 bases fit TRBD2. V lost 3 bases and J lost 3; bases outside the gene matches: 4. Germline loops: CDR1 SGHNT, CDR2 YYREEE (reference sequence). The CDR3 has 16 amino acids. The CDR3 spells CASSSRTSGGGYEQYF. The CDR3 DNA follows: TGTGCCAGCAGCTCCCGGACTAGCGGGGGGGGCTACGAGCAGTACTTC.

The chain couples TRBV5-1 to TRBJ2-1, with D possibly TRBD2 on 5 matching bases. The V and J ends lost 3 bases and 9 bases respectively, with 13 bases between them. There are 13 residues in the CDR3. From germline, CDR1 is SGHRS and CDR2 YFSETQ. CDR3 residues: CASSSGPGFEQFF. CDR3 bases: TGCGCCAGCAGCTCCGGCCCGGGATTTGAGCAGTTCTTC.

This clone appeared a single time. CDR3 amino acids: CASSLAGGAYNEQFF. The CDR3 DNA reads as TGTGCCAGCAGCTTAGCGGGGGGAGCCTACAATGAGCAGTTCTTC. V gene TRBV5-4 combines with J gene TRBJ2-1; 9 nucleotides agree with TRBD2. Germline lookup yields CDR1 SGHNT and CDR2 YYREEE (reference sequence). Trimming took 2 bases from V and 2 from J; bases not matched to a gene: 2. The CDR3 has 15 amino acids. Variable domain in full (rest from reference TRBV5-4 and TRBJ2-1): ETGVTQSPTHLIKTRGQQVTLRCSSQSGHNTVSWYQQALGQGPQFIFQYYREEENGRGNFPPRFSGLQFPNYSSELNVNALELDDSALYLCASSLAGGAYNEQFFGPGTRLTVL.

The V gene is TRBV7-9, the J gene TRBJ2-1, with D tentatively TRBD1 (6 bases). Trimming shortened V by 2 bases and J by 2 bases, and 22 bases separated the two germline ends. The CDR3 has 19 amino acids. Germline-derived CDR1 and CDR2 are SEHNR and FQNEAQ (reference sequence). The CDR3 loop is CASSLRILRGRDTYNEQFF. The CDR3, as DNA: TGTGCCAGCAGCTTAAGGATTTTAAGGGGCAGGGACACCTACAATGAGCAGTTCTTC.

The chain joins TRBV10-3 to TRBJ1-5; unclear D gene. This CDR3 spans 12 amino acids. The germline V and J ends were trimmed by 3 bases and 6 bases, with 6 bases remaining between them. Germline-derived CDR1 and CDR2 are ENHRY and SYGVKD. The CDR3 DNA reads TGTGCCATCAGTGACGCCGGTCAGCCCCAGCATTTT. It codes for CAISDAGQPQHF.

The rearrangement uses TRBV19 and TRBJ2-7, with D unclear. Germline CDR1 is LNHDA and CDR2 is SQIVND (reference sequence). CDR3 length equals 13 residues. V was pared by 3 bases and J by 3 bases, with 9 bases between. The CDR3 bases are TGTGCCAGTAGTATCAACAGAGACTACGAGCAGTACTTC. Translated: CASSINRDYEQYF. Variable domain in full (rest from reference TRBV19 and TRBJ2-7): DGGITQSPKYLFRKEGQNVTLSCEQNLNHDAMYWYRQDPGQGLRLIYYSQIVNDFQKGDIAEGYSVSREKKESFPLTVTSAQKNPTAFYLCASSINRDYEQYFGPGTRLTVT.

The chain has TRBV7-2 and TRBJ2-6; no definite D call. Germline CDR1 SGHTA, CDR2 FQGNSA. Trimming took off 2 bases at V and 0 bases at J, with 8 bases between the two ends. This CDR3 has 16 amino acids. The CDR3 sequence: CASSLMSLSGANVLTF. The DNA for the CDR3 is TGTGCCAGCAGCTTAATGAGTCTCTCTGGGGCCAACGTCCTGACTTTC.

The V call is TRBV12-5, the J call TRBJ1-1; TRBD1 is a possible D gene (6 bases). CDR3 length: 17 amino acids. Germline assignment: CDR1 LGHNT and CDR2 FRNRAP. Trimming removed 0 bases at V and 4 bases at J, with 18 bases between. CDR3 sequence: CASGLVLGTSGGTEAFF. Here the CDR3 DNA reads TGTGCTAGTGGTTTGGTATTGGGGACATCGGGAGGCACTGAAGCTTTCTTT.

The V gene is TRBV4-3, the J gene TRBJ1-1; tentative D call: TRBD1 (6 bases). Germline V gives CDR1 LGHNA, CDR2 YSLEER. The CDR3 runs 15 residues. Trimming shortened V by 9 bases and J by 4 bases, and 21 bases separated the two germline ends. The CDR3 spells CASSRYGGAGTEAFF. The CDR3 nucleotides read TGCGCCAGTTCAAGATACGGGGGGGCAGGCACTGAAGCTTTCTTT.

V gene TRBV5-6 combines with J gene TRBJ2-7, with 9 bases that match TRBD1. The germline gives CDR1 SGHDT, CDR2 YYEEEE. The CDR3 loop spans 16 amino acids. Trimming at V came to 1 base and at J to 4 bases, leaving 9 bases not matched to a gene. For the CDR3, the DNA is TGTGCCAGCAGCTTGTTTGGCGGGACAGGGTCATACGAGCAGTACTTC. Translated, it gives CASSLFGGTGSYEQYF.

CDR3 loop: CASSQERQGSPYGYTF. In DNA, the CDR3 is TGCGCCAGCAGCCAAGAACGACAGGGGTCGCCGTATGGCTACACCTTC. V usage is TRBV4-1 and J usage is TRBJ1-2, with TRBD1 identical over 8 bases. V gave up 0 bases and J gave up 5 bases; unmatched junction bases: 8. Per germline, CDR1 MGHRA and CDR2 YSYEKL. This CDR3 has 16 amino acids.

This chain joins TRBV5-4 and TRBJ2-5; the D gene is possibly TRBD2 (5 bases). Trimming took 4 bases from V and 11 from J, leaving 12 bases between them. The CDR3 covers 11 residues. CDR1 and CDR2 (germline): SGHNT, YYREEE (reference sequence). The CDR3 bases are TGTGCCAGCAGCGCCTCGGGGTTTCAGTACTTC. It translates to CASSASGFQYF.